The entry that follows covers one TCR beta chain sequence. Its target is unknown. Naivety among CD8 cells was defined by CD45RO negativity and positive CCR7 selection, thereby excluding terminally differentiated effector memory CD45RA+ cells. HIV-negative, healthy adults without recent acute infections or vaccinations were the donors. This sample stems from a study of shared clonotypes between healthy human individuals. As for the study in general: There were three CD4 naive, three CD4 memory, two CD8 naive and one CD8 memory plates per donor. General observations from the study: The genetic and exposure-history diversity represented was limited by few donors.

Sequencing was performed with immunoSEQ multiplex PCR; in TCRdb, only in-frame clones are kept and a portion is missing. This table holds nearly 2 million clones, about 95% found once. Germline V gene sequence: CDR1 MGHDK, CDR2 SYGVNS. Trimming took off 3 bases at V and 6 bases at J, with 11 bases between the two ends. The CDR3 is 14 residues long. The source is a man aged 18 to 35 in good health. The chain joins TRBV25-1 to TRBJ2-2, with D uncertain. Material: naive CD8+ T cells sorted from blood. The CDR3 region has the DNA TGTGCCAGCAGTGAGTCAGAGTACCCCGGGGAGCTGTTTTTT. This translates into CASSESEYPGELFF.